The rows below give T cell receptor beta chains drawn from one sample of a study of blood T cell repertoires in COVID-19. The table came from immunoSEQ multiplex PCR; TCRdb's copy has only in-frame clones and leaves some out. The sample gives some 200,000 clones, about 82% of which show up once; less than 11% is in the top ten. Sample: peripheral blood. The origin of the receptors is a woman aged 80 or over with acute or convalescent COVID-19. Both conserved end residues are part of each CDR3. The D gene is left open where the match is weak.

TRBJ2-5 | TRBV4-3 | TRBD2 | CASSQDRGLAGGLEETQYF
TRBJ2-7 | TRBV7-2 | TRBD2 | CASSLVAGESYEQYF
TRBJ1-1 | TRBV7-3 | TRBD1 | CASSLDRGPGEAFF
TRBJ1-1 | TRBV6-5 | - | CASSYSIAGPNTEAFF
TRBJ2-5 | TRBV10-3 | - | CAISEVGRGEETQYF
TRBJ1-2 | TRBV19 | TRBD1 | CASSIGPPGGSDYGYTF
TRBJ1-1 | TRBV4-2 | TRBD1 | CASSQATGTAVEAFF
TRBJ2-7 | TRBV6-5 | TRBD1 | CASSYQGASYEQYF
TRBJ1-2 | TRBV5-6 | TRBD1 | CASSPGGTLAYGYTF
TRBJ1-2 | TRBV30 | - | CAWGAFTYGYTF
TRBJ1-2 | TRBV28 | TRBD1 | CASSLRDRPTYGYTF
TRBJ1-3 | TRBV6-1 | - | CASSEEFGSSGNTIYF
TRBJ1-3 | TRBV19 | TRBD1 | CASRTGTAGNTIYF
TRBJ2-2 | TRBV11-3 | - | CASSPEGGINTGELFF
TRBJ2-1 | TRBV11-3 | TRBD2 | CASSRGGPGDEQFF
TRBJ2-5 | TRBV7-2 | - | CASSPGPEETQYF